This TCR beta chain stems from a study of read filtering for tumor transcriptome and immune sequencing. The overall study: TCR-mapped reads were about 3.5 to 10.27 million with IR-seq versus 85 to 1273 with RNA-seq. Study-wide results and limits: In IR-seq, single-read clonotypes were roughly 80% of clonotypes but around 4% of reads. The CD138-negative fraction was mixed bone marrow immune cells, not pure T cells.

The library was built from roughly 400 ng RNA with molecular barcoded adaptors for alpha/delta and beta/gamma chains. TCRdb redid the calling of the reads with MiXCR, one entry per CDR3 protein. Here the sample spans over 50,000 distinct CDR3 sequences, roughly 19% being singletons. The V gene's germline CDR1 is LNHNV and CDR2 YYDKDF (reference sequence). The CDR3 consists of 13 residues. Trimming at V came to 4 bases and at J to 7 bases, leaving 6 bases not matched to a gene. Sampling of bone marrow took place during active disease in every patient. Ten or more counts support this clonotype. The antigen is undetermined.

The rearrangement joins TRBV15 to TRBJ1-2, with 7 bases matching TRBD1. The source material was a population of CD138-negative cells sorted from bone marrow. The TCR originated in a donor at least 40 years old with multiple myeloma. The CDR3 loop is CATSIEGASGYTF. DNA for the CDR3: TGTGCCACCAGCATTGAGGGGGCCAGTGGCTACACCTTC.